The clone carrying this T cell receptor (beta chain) was found many times. RNA transcripts yielded amplified TCR beta CDR3 regions. The study used the HTBI primer set for a first-round RT-PCR of the TCR CDR3. TCRdb analysed the multiplex PCR reads with MiXCR anew, one entry per CDR3 protein. The table has some 300,000 distinct CDR3 sequences, roughly 15% seen once. The data are from a study of T cells in Graves' hyperthyroidism and ophthalmopathy. Each diagnosis drew on symptoms, thyroxine, TRAb, thyroid ultrasound and orbital computed tomography findings. CDR1 is GTSNPN, CDR2 SVGIG, per germline (reference sequence). The CDR3 is 13 amino acids. V gave up 3 bases and J gave up 5 bases, with 14 bases separating them.

The gene calls are TRBV30 and TRBJ2-7; maybe TRBD2 (6 bases). What was sequenced was blood. This TCR came from a woman aged 25 to 39 with Graves' hyperthyroidism that later progressed to Graves' ophthalmopathy. CDR3 in DNA: TGTGCCTGGAGCCACACTAGCACGGACGAGCAGTACTTC. This gives the protein CAWSHTSTDEQYF.